The rows below give T cell receptor beta chains drawn from one sample of a study of cytomegalovirus exposure and HLA in healthy donors. Repertoires were generated with immunoSEQ multiplex PCR, while TCRdb's copy carries only in-frame clones and drops some. This sample yields 35,000 to 40,000 clones, of which roughly 50% are seen a single time; around 6.5% belongs to the top ten. The sample consisted of PBMCs. Every receptor here comes from a middle-aged woman in good health and CMV-seropositive. The CDR3 runs from the conserved cysteine through the conserved F or W.

>TRBV9|TRBJ1-1
CASSPHTGSNTEAFF
>TRBV6-5|TRBJ2-7
CASSTPGKEYEQYF
>TRBV5-6|TRBJ1-2
CASSNGSNYGYTF
>TRBV10-3|TRBJ2-6
CAITPGVGANVLTF
>TRBV7-9|TRBJ2-5
CASSVNPIQETQYF
>TRBV5-1|TRBJ2-1
CASSPSGGELVQFF
>TRBV4-1|TRBJ2-2
CASSYRSRSQNTGELFF
>TRBV18|TRBJ2-1
CASSPRTGGYNEQFF
>TRBV6-1|TRBJ2-5
CASTPPAGRETQYF
>TRBV7-6|TRBJ1-6
CASSSLPTGQGNSPLHF
>TRBV19|TRBJ2-3
CASTPFTSGTTDTQYF
>TRBV5-1|TRBJ1-2
CASSPYEAGYTF
>TRBV2|TRBJ2-7
CASSEVRGGAYEQYF
>TRBV29-1|TRBJ1-2
CSAVDRGVSGYTF
>TRBV6-4|TRBJ2-1
CASSDSRGVSYNEQFF
>TRBV15|TRBJ2-2
CATRPVPGTVPNKSLDTGELFF
>TRBV2|TRBJ1-2
CASSRQGSRYGYTF
>TRBV7-3|TRBJ2-1
CASSPTRDSPEQFF
>TRBV5-1|TRBJ2-4
CASSLGLAGTKNIQYF
>TRBV30|TRBJ1-2
CAWSRDRGGYGYTF
>TRBV2|TRBJ2-7
CASSRPISGTQEYEQYF
>TRBV18|TRBJ1-2
CASSPGGVEYGYTF